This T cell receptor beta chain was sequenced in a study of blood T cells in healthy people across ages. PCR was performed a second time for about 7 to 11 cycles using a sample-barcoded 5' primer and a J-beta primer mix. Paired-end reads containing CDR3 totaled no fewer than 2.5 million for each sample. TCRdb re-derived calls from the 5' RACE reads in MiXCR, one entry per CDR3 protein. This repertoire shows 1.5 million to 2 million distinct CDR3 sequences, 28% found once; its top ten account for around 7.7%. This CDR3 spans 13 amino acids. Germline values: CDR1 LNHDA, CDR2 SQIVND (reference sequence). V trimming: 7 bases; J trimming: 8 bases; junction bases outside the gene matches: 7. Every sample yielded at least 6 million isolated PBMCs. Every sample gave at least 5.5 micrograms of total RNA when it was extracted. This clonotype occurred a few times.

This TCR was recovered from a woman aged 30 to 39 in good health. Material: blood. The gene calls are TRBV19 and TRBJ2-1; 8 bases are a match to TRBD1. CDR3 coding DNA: TGTGCCAGTATGCAGGGGGCGGGATATGAGCAGTTCTTC. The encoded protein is CASMQGAGYEQFF. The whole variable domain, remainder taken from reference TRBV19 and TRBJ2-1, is DGGITQSPKYLFRKEGQNVTLSCEQNLNHDAMYWYRQDPGQGLRLIYYSQIVNDFQKGDIAEGYSVSREKKESFPLTVTSAQKNPTAFYLCASMQGAGYEQFFGPGTRLTVL.